Here is one TCR beta chain with its context. The antigen is not known. This record comes from a study of blood T cells in healthy people across ages. Study conclusions and caveats: Both naive CD4+ cell counts and diversity were greater in long-lived donors than in aged donors.

The use of a sample-barcoded 5' primer and a J-beta primer mix characterized a second PCR of roughly 7 to 12 cycles. TCRdb independently ran MiXCR on the 5' RACE reads; one entry per CDR3 protein. The sample includes fewer than 2,000,000 distinct CDR3 sequences, about two fifths of them seen just once. CDR1 LGHNA and CDR2 YSLEER come from the germline V gene. Trimming stripped 3 bases from V and 2 bases from J, with 14 bases between. The CDR3 is 17 residues long. This sequence joins TRBV4-3 and TRBJ2-6, with D possibly being TRBD2 (5 bases). The sequenced sample consisted of blood. The receptor was isolated from a human donor in good health. CDR3 nucleotide sequence: TGCGCCAGCAGCCATGAGGGCGGAGGTGCTGGGGCCAACGTCCTGACTTTC. This encodes CASSHEGGGAGANVLTF.